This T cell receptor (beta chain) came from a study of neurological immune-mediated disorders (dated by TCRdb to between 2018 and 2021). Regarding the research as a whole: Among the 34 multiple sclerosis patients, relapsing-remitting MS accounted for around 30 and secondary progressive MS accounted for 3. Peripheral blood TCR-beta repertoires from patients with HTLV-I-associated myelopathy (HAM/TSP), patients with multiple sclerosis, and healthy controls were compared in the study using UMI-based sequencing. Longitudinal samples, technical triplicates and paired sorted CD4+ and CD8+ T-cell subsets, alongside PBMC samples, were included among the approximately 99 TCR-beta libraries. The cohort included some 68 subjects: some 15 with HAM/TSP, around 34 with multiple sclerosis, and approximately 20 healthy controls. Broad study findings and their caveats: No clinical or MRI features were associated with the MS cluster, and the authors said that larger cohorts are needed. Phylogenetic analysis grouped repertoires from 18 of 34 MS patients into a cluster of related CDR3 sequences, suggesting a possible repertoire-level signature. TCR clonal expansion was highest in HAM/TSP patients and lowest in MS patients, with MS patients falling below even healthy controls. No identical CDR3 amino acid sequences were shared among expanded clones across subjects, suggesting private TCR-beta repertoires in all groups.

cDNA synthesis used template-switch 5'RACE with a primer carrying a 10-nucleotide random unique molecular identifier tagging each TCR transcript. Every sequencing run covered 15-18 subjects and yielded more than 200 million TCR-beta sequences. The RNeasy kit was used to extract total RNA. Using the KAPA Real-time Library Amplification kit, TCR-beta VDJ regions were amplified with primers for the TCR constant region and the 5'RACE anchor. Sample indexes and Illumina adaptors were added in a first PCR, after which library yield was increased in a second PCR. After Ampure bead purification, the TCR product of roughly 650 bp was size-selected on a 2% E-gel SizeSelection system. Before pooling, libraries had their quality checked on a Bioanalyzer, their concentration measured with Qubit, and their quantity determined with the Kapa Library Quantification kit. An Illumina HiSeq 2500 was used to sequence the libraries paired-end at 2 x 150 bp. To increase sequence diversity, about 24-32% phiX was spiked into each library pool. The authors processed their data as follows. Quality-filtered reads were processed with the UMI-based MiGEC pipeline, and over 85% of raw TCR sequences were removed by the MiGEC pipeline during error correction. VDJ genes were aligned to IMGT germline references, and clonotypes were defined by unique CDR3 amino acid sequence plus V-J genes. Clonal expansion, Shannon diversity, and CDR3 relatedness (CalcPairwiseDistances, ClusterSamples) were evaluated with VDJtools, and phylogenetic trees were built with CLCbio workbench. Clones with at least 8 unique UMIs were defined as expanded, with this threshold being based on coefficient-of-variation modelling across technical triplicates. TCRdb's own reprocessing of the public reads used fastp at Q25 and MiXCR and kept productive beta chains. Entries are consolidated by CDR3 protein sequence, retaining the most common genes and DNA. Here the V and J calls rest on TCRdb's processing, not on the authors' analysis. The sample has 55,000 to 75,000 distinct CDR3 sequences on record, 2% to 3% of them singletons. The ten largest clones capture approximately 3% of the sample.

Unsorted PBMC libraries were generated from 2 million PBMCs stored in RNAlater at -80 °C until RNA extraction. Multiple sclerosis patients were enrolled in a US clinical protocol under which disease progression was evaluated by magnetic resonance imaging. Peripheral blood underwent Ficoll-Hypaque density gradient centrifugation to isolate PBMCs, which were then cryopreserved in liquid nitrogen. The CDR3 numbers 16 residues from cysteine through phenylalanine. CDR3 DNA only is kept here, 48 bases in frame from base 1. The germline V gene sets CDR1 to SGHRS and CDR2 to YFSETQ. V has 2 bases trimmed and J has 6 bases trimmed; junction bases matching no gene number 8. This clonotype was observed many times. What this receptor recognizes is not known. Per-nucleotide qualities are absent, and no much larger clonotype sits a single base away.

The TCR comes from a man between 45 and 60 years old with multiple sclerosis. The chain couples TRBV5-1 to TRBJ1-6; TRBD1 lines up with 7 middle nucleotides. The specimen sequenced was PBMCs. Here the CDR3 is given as CASSLFGTAVNSPLHF. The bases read TGCGCCAGCAGCTTATTTGGGACAGCCGTTAATTCACCCCTCCACTTT.